The 20 T cell receptor beta chains listed next were all sequenced from one sample in a study of blood T cell repertoires in COVID-19. The table came from immunoSEQ multiplex PCR; TCRdb's copy has only in-frame clones and leaves some out. The sample records about 43,000 clones, 87% being singletons. The source material was peripheral blood. The receptors were sampled from a man aged 55 to 70 with active COVID-19.

The V gene is TRBV9, the J gene TRBJ1-1; D call uncertain. CDR1 is SGDLS, CDR2 YYNGEE, per germline. The length of the CDR3 is 12 residues. The V end was cut by 3 bases, the J end by 6 bases, with 9 bases between. The CDR3, as DNA: TGTGCCAGCAGCGCCCTCAGTGCTGAAGCTTTCTTT. Translating gives CASSALSAEAFF.

Only one count was recorded for this clone. This chain uses TRBV19 with TRBJ1-6, with 7 bases aligning to TRBD1. Germline V lookup: CDR1 LNHDA, CDR2 SQIVND (reference sequence). CDR3 length: 14 amino acids. V shed 6 bases, J shed 14 bases, and the junction held 13 bases outside the gene matches. The CDR3: CASSPPDRPPTLHF. As DNA, the CDR3 is TGTGCCAGTAGCCCGCCGGACAGGCCCCCCACCCTCCACTTT.

This rearrangement joins TRBV2 to TRBJ2-7; 10 bases are shared with TRBD1. V gave up 4 bases and J gave up 6 bases; unmatched junction bases: 3. CDR3 length equals 13 residues. Per germline, CDR1 SNHLY and CDR2 FYNNEI. Here the CDR3 DNA reads TGTGCCAGCAGTGGACAGGGGGCAAGCGAGCAGTACTTC. Its protein is CASSGQGASEQYF.

The CDR3 region has the DNA TGTGCCAGCAATAGACAGAGCACAGATACGCAGTATTTT. Its translation: CASNRQSTDTQYF. The V and J genes are TRBV6-5 and TRBJ2-3; D may be TRBD1 (5 bases). This CDR3 contains 13 residues. Germline loops: CDR1 MNHEY, CDR2 SVGAGI. V lost 7 bases, J lost 0 bases, and 8 bases lay in between.

The chain has TRBV24-1 and TRBJ2-3; 14 bases are shared with TRBD2. CDR3 length equals 13 residues. Trimming at V came to 4 bases and at J to 14 bases, leaving 4 bases not matched to a gene. Germline CDR1 reads KGHDR; CDR2 reads SFDVKD. Written as DNA, the CDR3 is TGTGCCACCAGTGAATTGACTAGCGGGAGGGTGTATTTT. It translates to CATSELTSGRVYF.

This clone appeared a single time. The genes are TRBV19 and TRBJ1-2, with D possibly matching TRBD1 (6 bases). Looked up from germline, CDR1 is LNHDA and CDR2 is SQIVND (reference sequence). The germline V and J ends were trimmed by 3 bases and 7 bases, with 15 bases remaining between them. The CDR3 totals 14 residues. As DNA, the CDR3 is TGTGCCAGTAGTATCAAACAGGGATTGCGTGGCTACACCTTC. It encodes CASSIKQGLRGYTF.

The chain is built from TRBV4-1 and TRBJ1-2; no clear D gene. The CDR3 has 14 residues. Trimming shortened V by 0 bases and J by 2 bases, and 7 bases separated the two germline ends. CDR1 is MGHRA and CDR2 is YSYEKL in the germline V gene. The CDR3 DNA sequence: TGCGCCAGCAGCCAAGATCCCCGGAACTATGGCTACACCTTC. Translating it yields CASSQDPRNYGYTF.

The chain links TRBV5-4 to TRBJ1-1; D unclear. Germline lookup yields CDR1 SGHNT and CDR2 YYREEE (reference sequence). The CDR3 contains 15 residues. The V end was cut by 1 base, the J end by 0 bases, with 10 bases between. This chain's CDR3 is CASSLSQSLNTEAFF. CDR3 bases: TGTGCCAGCAGCTTGTCACAGTCCTTGAACACTGAAGCTTTCTTT.

This rearrangement joins TRBV27 to TRBJ2-3; D remains unclear. The CDR3 length is 13 residues. Per the germline V gene, CDR1 is MNHEY and CDR2 is SMNVEV (reference sequence). V shed 6 bases and J shed 1 base, with 8 bases lying between them. The CDR3 coding sequence is TGTGCCAGCAGCTACGCTGGCACAGATACGCAGTATTTT. Its translation is CASSYAGTDTQYF.

The rearrangement uses TRBV7-3 and TRBJ1-6, with D perhaps TRBD1 (6 bases). The CDR3 has 13 residues. Germline CDR1 SGHTA, CDR2 FQGTGA. V was trimmed by 5 bases and J by 7 bases, leaving 9 bases between them. CDR3 in DNA: TGTGCCAGCAGCCAAGGACAGAATTCACCCCTCCACTTT. This sequence encodes CASSQGQNSPLHF. Looking up the rest from reference TRBV7-3 and TRBJ1-6 gives the full variable domain: GAGVSQTPSNKVTEKGKYVELRCDPISGHTALYWYRQSLGQGPEFLIYFQGTGAADDSGLPNDRFFAVRPEGSVSTLKIQRTERGDSAVYLCASSQGQNSPLHFGNGTRLTVT.

The genes are TRBV4-1 and TRBJ1-5; no firm D call. This CDR3 has 14 amino acids. The V gene's germline CDR1 is MGHRA and CDR2 YSYEKL. Between the trimmed V and J ends, which lost 5 bases and 0 bases, there was a span of 8 bases. The CDR3 DNA reads as TGCGCCAGCAGCACGGGTGATAGCAATCAGCCCCAGCATTTT. Amino acids: CASSTGDSNQPQHF.

The gene calls are TRBV11-1 and TRBJ2-1; 7 bases are shared with TRBD1. The junction had 3 bases not matched to a gene; V was cut back by 2 bases and J by 2 bases. CDR3 size: 15 residues. CDR1 SGHAT and CDR2 FQDESV come from the germline V gene (reference sequence). The CDR3 DNA sequence: TGTGCCAGCAGCTTACGACAGGGTCCCTACAATGAGCAGTTCTTC. It yields the protein CASSLRQGPYNEQFF. Filled out from reference TRBV11-1 and TRBJ2-1, the complete variable domain reads EAEVAQSPRYKITEKSQAVAFWCDPISGHATLYWYRQILGQGPELLVQFQDESVVDDSQLPKDRFSAERLKGVDSTLKIQPAELGDSAMYLCASSLRQGPYNEQFFGPGTRLTVL.

V is TRBV3-1 (or the pseudogene TRBV3-2) and J is TRBJ2-2; no clear D. CDR3 length: 15 amino acids. From germline, CDR1 is LGHDT and CDR2 YNNKEL (reference sequence). Trimming left V 0 bases short and J 7 bases short, with 12 bases between. CDR3: CASSQDWSRIGELFF. The CDR3 DNA reads as TGTGCCAGCAGCCAAGATTGGTCCAGGATCGGGGAGCTGTTTTTT.

V usage is TRBV10-3 and J usage is TRBJ2-2; 8 positions agree with TRBD2. This CDR3 has 15 residues. Germline CDR1 ENHRY, CDR2 SYGVKD. The V segment lost 4 bases and the J segment 5 bases; nucleotides outside the gene matches: 6. CDR3 residues: CAISGGTSPTGELFF. CDR3 DNA: TGTGCCATCAGTGGTGGGACTAGTCCAACCGGGGAGCTGTTTTTT.

The V call is TRBV18, the J call TRBJ2-2; no firm D call. This CDR3 is built from 13 residues. In germline, CDR1 is KGHSH, CDR2 LQKENI. Between the trimmed V and J ends, which lost 5 bases and 5 bases, there was a span of 9 bases. The CDR3 DNA is TGTGCCAGCTCAAGTCCTAGGACCGGGGAGCTGTTTTTT. Its protein is CASSSPRTGELFF.

This chain connects TRBV2 to TRBJ2-1, with unresolved D. Germline loops: CDR1 SNHLY, CDR2 FYNNEI. V was shortened by 1 base and J by 10 bases, with 8 bases between the two germline ends. This CDR3 comprises 12 residues. CDR3 bases: TGTGCCAGCAGTGAAGGGCGGCGCGAGCAGTTCTTC. Translation: CASSEGRREQFF.

The chain uses TRBV20-1 and TRBJ1-5; D might be TRBD1 (5 bases). Trimming shortened V by 5 bases and J by 7 bases, and 9 bases separated the two germline ends. There are 11 residues in the CDR3. The germline CDR1 and CDR2 sequences are DFQATT and SNEGSKA (reference sequence). CDR3 amino acids: CSAGEGQPQHF. CDR3 nucleotide sequence: TGCAGTGCTGGGGAGGGGCAGCCCCAGCATTTT.

The rearrangement links TRBV29-1 to TRBJ1-2; 7 nucleotides align to TRBD1. The germline V gene encodes CDR1 SQVTM and CDR2 ANQGSEA. The CDR3 is 14 amino acids. V lost 1 base to trimming and J lost 3 bases; unmatched junction nucleotides: 5. The CDR3 nucleotides are TGCAGCGTTGAAGCCCAGGGGGGATACTATGGCTACACCTTC. It encodes CSVEAQGGYYGYTF.

The chain recombines TRBV7-6 with TRBJ1-4; D might be TRBD1 (6 bases). The length of the CDR3 is 16 residues. CDR1 SGHVS and CDR2 FNYEAQ come from the germline V gene. Trimming took off 4 bases at V and 0 bases at J, with 12 bases between the two ends. The CDR3 loop reads CASSSFRGATNEKLFF. CDR3 bases: TGTGCCAGCAGCTCCTTCAGGGGCGCAACTAATGAAAAACTGTTTTTT.

The J gene is TRBJ2-1, the V gene TRBV19, with TRBD1 as a possible D gene (6 bases). The germline gives CDR1 LNHDA, CDR2 SQIVND (reference sequence). The germline V and J ends were trimmed by 1 base and 9 bases, with 10 bases remaining between them. This CDR3 is built from 13 residues. CDR3 region: CASSIVLGGEQFF. In nucleotides, the CDR3 is TGTGCCAGTAGTATAGTATTAGGGGGTGAGCAGTTCTTC.